A selection of T cell receptor beta chains follows, all from one sample in a study of blood T cell repertoires in COVID-19. Method: immunoSEQ multiplex PCR; TCRdb's copy keeps in-frame clones and lacks some. This table has 130,000 to 150,000 clones, about nine tenths appearing once. Material: peripheral blood. All receptors derive from a human donor in a cohort sampled during active COVID-19. Both conserved end residues are part of each CDR3. The D gene is left open where the match is weak. Where a row states a size, it is once, few, many or the class of an expanded clone; other rows omit it.

D gene	V gene	clone size	J gene	CDR3 DNA	CDR3 protein
TRBD2	TRBV7-9	NA	TRBJ2-3	TGTGCCAGCAGCTTAGCTAGCGGGGGGGCAGATACGCAGTATTTT	CASSLASGGADTQYF
NA	TRBV27	NA	TRBJ1-6	TGTGCCAGCAGCGCGTCTGTGTATACCCAGGCCCTCCACTTT	CASSASVYTQALHF
TRBD1	TRBV6-6	NA	TRBJ1-1	TGTGCCAGCAGACCGGACAGGGCCTACACTGAAGCTTTCTTT	CASRPDRAYTEAFF
NA	TRBV12-5	NA	TRBJ1-3	TGTGCTAGTGGTTCCCCTTCCATATATTTT	CASGSPSIYF
NA	TRBV29-1	NA	TRBJ1-1	TGCAGCGCTTTGACACCGAACACTGAAGCTTTCTTT	CSALTPNTEAFF
NA	TRBV27	NA	TRBJ2-2	TGTGCCAGCAGTTTAGTCGGGGTGGGGGAGCTGTTTTTT	CASSLVGVGELFF
TRBD2	TRBV9	NA	TRBJ2-3	TGTGCCAGCAGCCAAATACTAGCGACAGATACGCAGTATTTT	CASSQILATDTQYF
NA	TRBV7-2	NA	TRBJ2-7	TGTGCCAGCAGCTTAAGGGGGGGGTACGAGCAGTACTTC	CASSLRGGYEQYF
NA	TRBV5-8	NA	TRBJ2-1	TGTGCCAGCAGCCTCGGACATGCGAGCTACAATGAGCAGTTCTTC	CASSLGHASYNEQFF
TRBD1	TRBV19	NA	TRBJ1-5	TGTGCCAGTAGGCGAGGGACAGCCAGCCTTAGTGGAAATCAGCCCCAGCATTTT	CASRRGTASLSGNQPQHF
TRBD1	TRBV11-2	NA	TRBJ1-1	TGTGCCAGCAGCTTAGTCATTTGGGACAGGGCTACTGAAGCTTTCTTT	CASSLVIWDRATEAFF
NA	TRBV7-9	many	TRBJ2-5	TGTGCCAGCAGTTACCCGGACAAAGAGACCCAGTACTTC	CASSYPDKETQYF
NA	TRBV19	NA	TRBJ1-2	TGTGCCAGTACGGGACTGCCCTATGGCTACACCTTC	CASTGLPYGYTF
TRBD1	TRBV9	once	TRBJ1-2	TGTGCCAGCAGCGGAACAGGGGGCCGGTATGGCTACACCTTC	CASSGTGGRYGYTF
TRBD2	TRBV19	NA	TRBJ2-7	TGTGCCAGTAGCCGGGGGGTCGAGCAGTACTTC	CASSRGVEQYF
NA	TRBV11-2	once	TRBJ1-1	TGTGCCAGCAGCCCGGGGGGACTGAAAGCTTTCTTT	CASSPGGLKAFF
TRBD1	TRBV9	NA	TRBJ1-2	TGTGCCAGCAGCCCCACCCCGGGACAGAGCTATGGCTACACCTTC	CASSPTPGQSYGYTF
TRBD2	TRBV5-1	NA	TRBJ2-3	TGCGCCAGCAGCAAACAGCGGGGCCCCACAGATACGCAGTATTTT	CASSKQRGPTDTQYF
NA	TRBV18	once	TRBJ1-2	TGTGCCAGCTCACCACGACCAGGGGAGCATGGCTACACCTTC	CASSPRPGEHGYTF
NA	TRBV6-4	NA	TRBJ1-2	TGTGCCAGCAGTGACGGCCTCAGTAGGGGTCGGTATGGCTACACCTTC	CASSDGLSRGRYGYTF
TRBD2	TRBV4-2	NA	TRBJ2-3	TGTGCCAGCAGACCCCAACTAGCGTCAAGCACAGATACGCAGTATTTT	CASRPQLASSTDTQYF
NA	TRBV11-2	NA	TRBJ1-1	TGTGCCAGCAGCTTACTTACAGGGCGGAGTATGAACACTGAAGCTTTCTTT	CASSLLTGRSMNTEAFF
TRBD1	TRBV7-9	NA	TRBJ2-7	TGTGCCAGCAGCCCGGGACAGGGTCCCTACGAGCAGTACTTC	CASSPGQGPYEQYF
NA	TRBV7-3	NA	TRBJ1-1	TGTGCCAGCAGCTTAAATGTGGGGGGCACTGAAGCTTTCTTT	CASSLNVGGTEAFF
NA	TRBV1	NA	TRBJ2-2	TGCACCAGCAGCGGTGGAGCGGTATCTCGACGGGCCCGGGAGCTGTTTTTT	CTSSGGAVSRRARELFF
NA	TRBV7-6	once	TRBJ2-5	TGTGCCAGCAGCTTCTTCAGCGGCCAAGAGACCCAGTACTTC	CASSFFSGQETQYF
NA	TRBV19	NA	TRBJ2-3	TGTGCCAGTAGTATATCTGACACGAACACAGATACGCAGTATTTT	CASSISDTNTDTQYF
TRBD2	TRBV15	NA	TRBJ2-2	TGTGCCACCTCGGCGGGGGGGTTGGTCGGGGAGCTGTTTTTT	CATSAGGLVGELFF
NA	TRBV12-3/TRBV12-4	NA	TRBJ2-6	TGTGCCAGCAGCTCGGGGGGGGCCAACGTCCTGACTTTC	CASSSGGANVLTF
TRBD1	TRBV5-1	NA	TRBJ1-1	TGCGCCAGCAGCCAAGGGGGCTGGTCTGAAGCTTTCTTT	CASSQGGWSEAFF
TRBD1	TRBV12-3/TRBV12-4	once	TRBJ1-1	TGTGCCATCGCAGGGACAGGGGTCACTGAAGCTTTCTTT	CAIAGTGVTEAFF
TRBD2	TRBV7-3	NA	TRBJ2-2	TGTGCCAGCAGCTCCGCTAGCGGGGGAAACACCGGGGAGCTGTTTTTT	CASSSASGGNTGELFF
NA	TRBV5-1	NA	TRBJ2-2	TGCGCCAGCAGCTTGATGGCAGGGGATGTCGGGGAGCTGTTTTTT	CASSLMAGDVGELFF
TRBD1	TRBV6-6	NA	TRBJ2-1	TGTGCTTGTAAACCCGGGACAGCATACAATGAGCAGTTCTTC	CACKPGTAYNEQFF
NA	TRBV30	NA	TRBJ1-3	TGTGCCTGGACCACCGGGACACGCTCTGGAAACACCATATATTTT	CAWTTGTRSGNTIYF
TRBD1	TRBV7-6	NA	TRBJ1-2	TGTGCCAGCAGCTTAGACAGGGGGAACTATGGCTACACCTTC	CASSLDRGNYGYTF
NA	TRBV6-5	NA	TRBJ1-2	TGTGCCAGCAGTCCCTGGGCCGTTCCCACCTATGGCTACACCTTC	CASSPWAVPTYGYTF
TRBD2	TRBV2	NA	TRBJ2-7	TGTGCCAGCAGCTTAATAACCGGGACTAGCGGGGGGGTCTTAGGGGAGCAGTACTTC	CASSLITGTSGGVLGEQYF
NA	TRBV5-6	NA	TRBJ2-3	TGTGCCAGCAGCTTGTGGCGGAGCACAGATACGCAGTATTTT	CASSLWRSTDTQYF
TRBD1	TRBV6-5	once	TRBJ1-6	TGTGCCAGCCGGACAGGGGCAAGTCCCCTCCACTTT	CASRTGASPLHF
NA	TRBV2	NA	TRBJ1-6	TGTGCCAGCAGTGAATCGGGGACAAACAATTCACCCCTCCACTTT	CASSESGTNNSPLHF
TRBD1	TRBV13	NA	TRBJ2-3	TGTGCCAGCAGCCGAGGGGACAGGGCCGCAGATACGCAGTATTTT	CASSRGDRAADTQYF
TRBD2	TRBV9	NA	TRBJ2-5	TGTGCCAGCAGCGTAGGTATTAGCGGGGGTGAGACCCAGTACTTC	CASSVGISGGETQYF
NA	TRBV5-1	NA	TRBJ1-1	TGCGCCAGCAGCCGGATAGGTGACATGAACACTGAAGCTTTCTTT	CASSRIGDMNTEAFF
NA	TRBV6-1	NA	TRBJ1-1	TGTGCCAGCAGTGAAACAGGGATGGGCCGCACTGAAGCTTTCTTT	CASSETGMGRTEAFF
NA	TRBV3-1/TRBV3-2	NA	TRBJ1-3	TGTGCCAGCAGTTCAACCGGGACATCTGGAAACACCATATATTTT	CASSSTGTSGNTIYF
NA	TRBV7-8	NA	TRBJ2-7	TGTGCCAGCAGCTTATCCCGTTCCTACGAGCAGTACTTC	CASSLSRSYEQYF
TRBD1	TRBV6-5	once	TRBJ1-2	TGTGCCAGCAGCAACAACAGGGGCTATGGCTACACCTTC	CASSNNRGYGYTF
NA	TRBV12-5	NA	TRBJ1-4	TGTGCTAGTGGTGCCCCTGGGGGCGCAACTAATGAAAAACTGTTTTTT	CASGAPGGATNEKLFF
TRBD2	TRBV27	NA	TRBJ2-1	TGTGCCAGCAGTAAAAGACTAGCGGCGGGTGCCAATGAGCAGTTCTTC	CASSKRLAAGANEQFF
NA	TRBV6-5	NA	TRBJ2-7	TGTGCCGGAGACAGCCCTCGCGAGCAGTACTTC	CAGDSPREQYF
TRBD2	TRBV7-6	NA	TRBJ2-3	TGTGCCAGCAGCTCCCCCCAAAGCGGGGGGGCCCCAGATACGCAGTATTTT	CASSSPQSGGAPDTQYF
TRBD1	TRBV7-2	NA	TRBJ1-2	TGTGCCAGCAGCAGAGGGGGCTACTATGGCTACACCTTC	CASSRGGYYGYTF
TRBD2	TRBV27	NA	TRBJ2-7	TGTGCCAGCAGTTGGGCTAGCGGGGGCTACGAGCAGTACTTC	CASSWASGGYEQYF
NA	TRBV21-1	NA	TRBJ2-1	TGTGCCAGCAGCAAAGCGGAGGCGAATCGCGACAATGAGCAGTTCTTC	CASSKAEANRDNEQFF
NA	TRBV3-1/TRBV3-2	NA	TRBJ1-2	TGTGCCAGCAGCCTTTACAGGGCTGGCTACACCTTC	CASSLYRAGYTF